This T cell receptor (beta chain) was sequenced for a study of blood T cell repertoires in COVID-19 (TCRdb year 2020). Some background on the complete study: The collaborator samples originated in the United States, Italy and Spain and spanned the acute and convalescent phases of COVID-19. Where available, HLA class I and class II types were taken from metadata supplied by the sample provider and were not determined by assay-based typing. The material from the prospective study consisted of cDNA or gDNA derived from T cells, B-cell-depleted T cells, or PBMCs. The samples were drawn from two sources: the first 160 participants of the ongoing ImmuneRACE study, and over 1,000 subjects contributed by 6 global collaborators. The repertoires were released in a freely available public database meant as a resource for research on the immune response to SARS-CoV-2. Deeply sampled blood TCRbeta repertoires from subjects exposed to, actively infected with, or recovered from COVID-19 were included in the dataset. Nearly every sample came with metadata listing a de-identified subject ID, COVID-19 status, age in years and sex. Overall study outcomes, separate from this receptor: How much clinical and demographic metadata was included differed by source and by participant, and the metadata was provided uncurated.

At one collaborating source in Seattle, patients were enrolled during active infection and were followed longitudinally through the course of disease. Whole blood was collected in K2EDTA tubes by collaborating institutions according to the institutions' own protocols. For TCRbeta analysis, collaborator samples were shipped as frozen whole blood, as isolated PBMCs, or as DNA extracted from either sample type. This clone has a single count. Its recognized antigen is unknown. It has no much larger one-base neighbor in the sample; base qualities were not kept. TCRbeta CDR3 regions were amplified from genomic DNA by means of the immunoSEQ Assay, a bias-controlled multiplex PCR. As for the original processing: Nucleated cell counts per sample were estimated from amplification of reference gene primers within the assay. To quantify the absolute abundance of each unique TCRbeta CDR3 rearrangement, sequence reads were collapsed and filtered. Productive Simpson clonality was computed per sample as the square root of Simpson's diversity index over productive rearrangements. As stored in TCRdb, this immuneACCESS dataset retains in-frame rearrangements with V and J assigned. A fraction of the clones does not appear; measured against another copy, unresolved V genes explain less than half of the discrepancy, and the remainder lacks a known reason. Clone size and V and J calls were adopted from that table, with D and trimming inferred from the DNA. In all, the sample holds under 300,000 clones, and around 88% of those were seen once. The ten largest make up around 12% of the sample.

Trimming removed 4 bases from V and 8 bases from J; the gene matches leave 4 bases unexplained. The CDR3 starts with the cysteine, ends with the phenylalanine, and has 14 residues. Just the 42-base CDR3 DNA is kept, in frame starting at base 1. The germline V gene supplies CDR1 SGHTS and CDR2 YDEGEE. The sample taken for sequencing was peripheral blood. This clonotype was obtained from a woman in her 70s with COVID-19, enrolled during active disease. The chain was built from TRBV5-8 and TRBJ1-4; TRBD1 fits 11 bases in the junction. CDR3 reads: CASSDRDRGEKLFF. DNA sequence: TGTGCCAGCAGCGACCGGGACAGGGGGGAAAAACTGTTTTTT.